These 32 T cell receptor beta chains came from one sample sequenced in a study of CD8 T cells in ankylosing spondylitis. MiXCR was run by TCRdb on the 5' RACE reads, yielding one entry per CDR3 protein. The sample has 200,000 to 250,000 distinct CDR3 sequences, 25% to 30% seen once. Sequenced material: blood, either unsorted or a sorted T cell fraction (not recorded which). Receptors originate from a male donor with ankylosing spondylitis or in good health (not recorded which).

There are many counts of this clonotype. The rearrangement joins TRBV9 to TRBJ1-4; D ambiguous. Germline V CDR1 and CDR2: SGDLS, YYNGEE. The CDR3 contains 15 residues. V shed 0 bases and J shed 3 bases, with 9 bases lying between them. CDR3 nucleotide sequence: TGTGCCAGCAGCGTAGCCGTCGGACCTAATGAAAAACTGTTTTTT. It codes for CASSVAVGPNEKLFF. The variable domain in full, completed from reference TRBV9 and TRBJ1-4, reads DSGVTQTPKHLITATGQRVTLRCSPRSGDLSVYWYQQSLDQGLQFLIQYYNGEERAKGNILERFSAQQFPDLHSELNLSSLELGDSALYFCASSVAVGPNEKLFFGSGTQLSVL.

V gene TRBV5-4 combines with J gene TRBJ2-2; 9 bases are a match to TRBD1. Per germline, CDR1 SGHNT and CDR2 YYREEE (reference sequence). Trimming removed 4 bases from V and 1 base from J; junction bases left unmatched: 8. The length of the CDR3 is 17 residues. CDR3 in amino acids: CASSRQQGALNTGELFF. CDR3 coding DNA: TGTGCCAGCAGCCGGCAACAGGGGGCCCTGAACACCGGGGAGCTGTTTTTT.

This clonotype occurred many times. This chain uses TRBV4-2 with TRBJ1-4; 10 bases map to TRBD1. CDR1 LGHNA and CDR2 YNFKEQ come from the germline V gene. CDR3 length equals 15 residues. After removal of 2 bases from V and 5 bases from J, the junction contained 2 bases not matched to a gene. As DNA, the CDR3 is TGTGCCAGCAGCCAACCGGGACAGGGGAATGAAAAACTGTTTTTT. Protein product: CASSQPGQGNEKLFF.

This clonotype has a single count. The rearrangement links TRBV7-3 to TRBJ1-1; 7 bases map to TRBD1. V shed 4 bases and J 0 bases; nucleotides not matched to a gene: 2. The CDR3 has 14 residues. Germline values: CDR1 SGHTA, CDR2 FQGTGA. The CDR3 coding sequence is TGTGCCAGCAGCTCGACAGGGCTGAACACTGAAGCTTTCTTT. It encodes CASSSTGLNTEAFF.

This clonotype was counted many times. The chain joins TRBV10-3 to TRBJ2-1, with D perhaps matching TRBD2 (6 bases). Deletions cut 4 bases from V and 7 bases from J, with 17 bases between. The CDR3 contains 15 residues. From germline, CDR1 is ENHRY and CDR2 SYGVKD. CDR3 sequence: CAISGGGGGLNEQFF. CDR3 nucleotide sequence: TGTGCCATCAGTGGGGGAGGAGGAGGGTTGAATGAGCAGTTCTTC.

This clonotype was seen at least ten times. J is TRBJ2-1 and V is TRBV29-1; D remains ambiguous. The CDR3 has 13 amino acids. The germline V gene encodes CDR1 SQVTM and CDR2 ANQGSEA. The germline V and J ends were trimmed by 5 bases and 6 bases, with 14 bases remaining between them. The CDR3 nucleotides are TGCAGCGTTAAAGCCTCCAGCGCCAATGAGCAGTTCTTC. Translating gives CSVKASSANEQFF.

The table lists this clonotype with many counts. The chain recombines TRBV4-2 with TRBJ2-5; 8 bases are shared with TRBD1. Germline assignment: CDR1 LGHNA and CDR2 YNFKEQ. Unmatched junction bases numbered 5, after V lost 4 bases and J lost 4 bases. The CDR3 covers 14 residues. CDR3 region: CASSRDRGGETQYF. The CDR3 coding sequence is TGTGCCAGCAGCCGCGACAGGGGAGGAGAGACCCAGTACTTC.

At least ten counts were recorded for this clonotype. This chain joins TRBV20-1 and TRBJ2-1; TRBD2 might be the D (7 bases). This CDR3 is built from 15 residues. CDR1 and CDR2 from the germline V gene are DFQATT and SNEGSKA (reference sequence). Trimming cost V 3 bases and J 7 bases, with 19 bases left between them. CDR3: CSASAAGAGGNEQFF. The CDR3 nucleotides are TGCAGTGCTAGCGCGGCGGGGGCCGGGGGGAATGAGCAGTTCTTC.

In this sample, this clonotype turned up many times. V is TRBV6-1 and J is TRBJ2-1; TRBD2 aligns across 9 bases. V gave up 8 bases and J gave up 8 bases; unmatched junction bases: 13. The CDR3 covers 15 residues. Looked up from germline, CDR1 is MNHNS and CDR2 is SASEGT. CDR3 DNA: TGTGCCAGCTGTGCGGGAGGGCCTGGTTTGGATGAGCAGTTCTTC. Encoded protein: CASCAGGPGLDEQFF.

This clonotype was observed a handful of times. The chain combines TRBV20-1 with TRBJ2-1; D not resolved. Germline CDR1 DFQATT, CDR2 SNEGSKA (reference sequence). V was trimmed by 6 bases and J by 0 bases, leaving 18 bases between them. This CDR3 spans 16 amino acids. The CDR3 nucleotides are TGCAGTGCCCTTGGCCCCAGTCCAGGCTCCTACAATGAGCAGTTCTTC. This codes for CSALGPSPGSYNEQFF.

DNA of the CDR3: TGTGCCAGCAGTTATCAGAAGGGGGCCTATGAAGCTTTCTTT. It encodes CASSYQKGAYEAFF. V and J are TRBV6-5 and TRBJ1-1, with 7 nucleotides matching TRBD1. V was pared by 3 bases and J by 7 bases, with 8 bases of the junction left unmatched. The CDR3 loop spans 14 amino acids. Germline V lookup: CDR1 MNHEY, CDR2 SVGAGI.

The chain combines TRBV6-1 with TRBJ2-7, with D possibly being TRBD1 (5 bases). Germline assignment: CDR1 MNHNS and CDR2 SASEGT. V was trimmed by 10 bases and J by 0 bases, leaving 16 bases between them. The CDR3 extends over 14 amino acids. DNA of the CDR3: TGTGCCACCAAGACAGACAAGATCTCCTACGAGCAGTACTTC. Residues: CATKTDKISYEQYF.

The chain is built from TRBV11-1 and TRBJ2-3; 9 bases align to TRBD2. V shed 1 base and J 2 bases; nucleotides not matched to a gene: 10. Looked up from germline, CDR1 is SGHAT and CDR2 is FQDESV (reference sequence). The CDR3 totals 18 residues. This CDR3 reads CASSLGKTSGMSTDTQYF. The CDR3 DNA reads TGTGCCAGCAGCTTAGGGAAGACTAGCGGTATGTCCACAGATACGCAGTATTTT.

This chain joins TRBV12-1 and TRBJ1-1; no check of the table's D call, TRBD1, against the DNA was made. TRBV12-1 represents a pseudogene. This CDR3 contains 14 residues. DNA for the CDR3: TGTGCCAGCAGCTTTGGGGACATCGGGGGACAAGCTTTCTTT. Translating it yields CASSFGDIGGQAFF.

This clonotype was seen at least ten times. The chain's CDR3 is CASSLVLAGKGNEQFF. The CDR3 bases are TGCGCCAGCAGCTTGGTCCTAGCGGGAAAAGGCAATGAGCAGTTCTTC. The J gene is TRBJ2-1, the V gene TRBV5-1; 9 positions match TRBD2. The CDR3 length is 16 residues. Germline-derived CDR1 and CDR2 are SGHRS and YFSETQ. Losses at the gene ends were 0 bases for V and 6 bases for J; bases not matched to a gene: 7.

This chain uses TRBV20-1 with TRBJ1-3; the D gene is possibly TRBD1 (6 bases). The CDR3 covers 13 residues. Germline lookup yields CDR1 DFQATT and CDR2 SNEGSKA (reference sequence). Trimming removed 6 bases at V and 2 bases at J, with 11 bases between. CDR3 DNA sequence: TGCAGTGCCACCCGGGACACTGGAAACACCATATATTTT. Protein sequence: CSATRDTGNTIYF.

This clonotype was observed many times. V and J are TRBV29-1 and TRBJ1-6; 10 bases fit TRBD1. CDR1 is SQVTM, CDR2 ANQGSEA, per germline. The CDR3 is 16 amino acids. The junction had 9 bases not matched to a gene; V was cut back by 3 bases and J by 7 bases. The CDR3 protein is CSVETGGEEVNSPLHF. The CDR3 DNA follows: TGCAGCGTTGAGACAGGGGGCGAGGAAGTGAATTCACCCCTCCACTTT.

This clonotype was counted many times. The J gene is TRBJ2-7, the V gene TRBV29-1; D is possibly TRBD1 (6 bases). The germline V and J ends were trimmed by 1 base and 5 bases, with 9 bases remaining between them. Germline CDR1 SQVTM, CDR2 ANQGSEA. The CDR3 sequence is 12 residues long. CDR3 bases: TGCAGCGTTGAAGGCAGGGGCCACGAGCAGTACTTC. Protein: CSVEGRGHEQYF.

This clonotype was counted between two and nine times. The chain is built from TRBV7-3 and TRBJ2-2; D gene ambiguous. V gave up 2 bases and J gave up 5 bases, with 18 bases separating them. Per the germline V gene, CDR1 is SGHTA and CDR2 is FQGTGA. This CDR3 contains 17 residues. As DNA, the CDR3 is TGTGCCAGCAGCTTAGGTATAGGTCTAATAAGGACCGGGGAGCTGTTTTTT. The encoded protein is CASSLGIGLIRTGELFF.

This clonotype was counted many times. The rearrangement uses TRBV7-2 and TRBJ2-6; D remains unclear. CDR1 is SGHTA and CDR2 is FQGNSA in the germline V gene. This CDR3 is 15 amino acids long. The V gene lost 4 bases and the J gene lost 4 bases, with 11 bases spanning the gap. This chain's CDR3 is CASSSLFLGANVLTF. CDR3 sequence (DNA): TGTGCCAGCAGCTCCCTTTTCCTCGGGGCCAACGTCCTGACTTTC. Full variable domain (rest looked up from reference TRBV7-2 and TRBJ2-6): GAGVSQSPSNKVTEKGKDVELRCDPISGHTALYWYRQSLGQGLEFLIYFQGNSAPDKSGLPSDRFSAERTGGSVSTLTIQRTQQEDSAVYLCASSSLFLGANVLTFGAGSRLTVL.

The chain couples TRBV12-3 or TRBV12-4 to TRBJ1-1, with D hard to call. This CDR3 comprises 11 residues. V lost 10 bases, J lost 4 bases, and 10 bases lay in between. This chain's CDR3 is CATIRSTEAFF. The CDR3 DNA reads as TGTGCCACCATTAGGAGCACTGAAGCTTTCTTT.

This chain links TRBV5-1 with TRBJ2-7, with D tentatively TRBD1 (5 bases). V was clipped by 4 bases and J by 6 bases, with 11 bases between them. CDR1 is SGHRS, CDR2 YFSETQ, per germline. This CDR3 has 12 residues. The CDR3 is CASSPQGGEQYF. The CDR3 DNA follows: TGCGCCAGCAGCCCTCAGGGCGGCGAGCAGTACTTC.

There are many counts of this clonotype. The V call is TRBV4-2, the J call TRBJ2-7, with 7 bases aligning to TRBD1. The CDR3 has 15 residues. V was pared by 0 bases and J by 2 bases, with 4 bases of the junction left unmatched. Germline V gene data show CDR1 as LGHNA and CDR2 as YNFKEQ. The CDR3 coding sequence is TGTGCCAGCAGCCAAGAGGGACAGAGTACCTACGAGCAGTACTTC. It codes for CASSQEGQSTYEQYF.

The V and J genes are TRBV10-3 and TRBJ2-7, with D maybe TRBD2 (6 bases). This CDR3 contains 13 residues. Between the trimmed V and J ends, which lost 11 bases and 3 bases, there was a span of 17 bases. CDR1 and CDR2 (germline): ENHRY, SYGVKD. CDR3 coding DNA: TGTGCCGCCGGGCGGGGTTCCGACTACGAGCAGTACTTC. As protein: CAAGRGSDYEQYF.

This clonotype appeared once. The CDR3 coding sequence is TGTGCCAGCAGACCAGGGGCGGCCGGGGAGCTGTTTTTT. The encoded protein is CASRPGAAGELFF. The chain links TRBV6-2 or TRBV6-3 to TRBJ2-2; maybe TRBD1 (6 bases). Trimming cost V 6 bases and J 6 bases, with 11 bases left between them. The germline CDR1 and CDR2 sequences are MNHEY and SVGEGT. The CDR3 contains 13 residues.

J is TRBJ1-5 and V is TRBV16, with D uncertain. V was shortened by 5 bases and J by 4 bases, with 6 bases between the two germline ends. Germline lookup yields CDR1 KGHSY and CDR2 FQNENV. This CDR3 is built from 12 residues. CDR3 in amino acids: CASSGLNQPQHF. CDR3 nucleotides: TGTGCCAGCAGCGGACTAAATCAGCCCCAGCATTTT.

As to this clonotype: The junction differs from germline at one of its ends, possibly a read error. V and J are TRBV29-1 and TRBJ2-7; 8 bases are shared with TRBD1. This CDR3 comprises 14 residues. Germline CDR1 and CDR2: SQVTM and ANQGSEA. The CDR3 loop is CSVERQGIPYEQCF. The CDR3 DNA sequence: TGCAGCGTTGAGCGACAGGGGATCCCCTACGAGCAGTGCTTC.

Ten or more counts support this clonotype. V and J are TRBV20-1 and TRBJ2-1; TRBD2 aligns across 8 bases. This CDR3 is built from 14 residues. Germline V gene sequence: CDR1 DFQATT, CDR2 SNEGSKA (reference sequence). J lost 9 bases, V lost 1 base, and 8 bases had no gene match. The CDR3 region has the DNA TGCAGTGCTAGAGTTACGGGAGGGCCGGGTGAGCAGTTCTTC. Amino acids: CSARVTGGPGEQFF.

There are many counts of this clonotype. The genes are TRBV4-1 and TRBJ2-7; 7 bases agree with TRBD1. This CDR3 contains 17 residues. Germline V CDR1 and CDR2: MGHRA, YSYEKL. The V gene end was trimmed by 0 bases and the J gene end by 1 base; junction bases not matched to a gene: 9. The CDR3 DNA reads TGCGCCAGCAGCCAAGATCCCGACAGGGCGACTTCCTACGAGCAGTACTTC. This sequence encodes CASSQDPDRATSYEQYF.

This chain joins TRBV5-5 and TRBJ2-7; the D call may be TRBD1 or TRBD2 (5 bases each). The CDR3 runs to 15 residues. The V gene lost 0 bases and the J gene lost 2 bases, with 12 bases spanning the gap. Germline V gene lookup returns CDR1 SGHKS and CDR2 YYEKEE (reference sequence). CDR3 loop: CASSLASRGTYEQYF. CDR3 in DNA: TGTGCCAGCAGCTTGGCTAGCCGGGGCACCTACGAGCAGTACTTC.

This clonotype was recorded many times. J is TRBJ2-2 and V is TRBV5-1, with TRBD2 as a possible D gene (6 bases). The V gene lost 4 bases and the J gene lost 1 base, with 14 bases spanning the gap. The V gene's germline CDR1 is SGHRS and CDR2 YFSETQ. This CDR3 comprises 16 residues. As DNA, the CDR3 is TGCGCCAGCAGCCCTCCGGGACTTAGGAACACCGGGGAGCTGTTTTTT. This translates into CASSPPGLRNTGELFF. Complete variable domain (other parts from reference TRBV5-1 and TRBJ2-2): KAGVTQTPRYLIKTRGQQVTLSCSPISGHRSVSWYQQTPGQGLQFLFEYFSETQRNKGNFPGRFSGRQFSNSRSEMNVSTLELGDSALYLCASSPPGLRNTGELFFGEGSRLTVL.

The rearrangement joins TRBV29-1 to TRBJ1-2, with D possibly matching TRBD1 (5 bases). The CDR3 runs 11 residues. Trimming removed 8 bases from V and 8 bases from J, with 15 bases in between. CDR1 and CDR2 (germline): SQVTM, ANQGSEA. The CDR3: CSLGGTNGYTF. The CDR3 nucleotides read TGCAGCTTGGGCGGGACGAACGGCTACACCTTC.